Following are 28 T cell receptor beta chains from one sample sequenced in a study of cytomegalovirus exposure and HLA in healthy donors. Both 60 Vbeta primers and 13 Jbeta primers went into the PCR. Only in-frame clones appear in the TCRdb table, and some are missing; sequencing was by immunoSEQ multiplex PCR. Altogether under 200,000 clones are present, around 80% being singletons, with the ten largest covering 2% to 2.5%. The sample was PBMCs. These receptors came from a male donor in good health and CMV-seronegative.

V usage is TRBV4-1 and J usage is TRBJ2-5, with D perhaps matching TRBD1 (5 bases). Germline-derived CDR1 and CDR2 are MGHRA and YSYEKL. Between the trimmed V and J ends, which lost 3 bases and 4 bases, there was a span of 15 bases. The CDR3 covers 15 residues. This CDR3 reads CASSQHRQSPETQYF. As DNA, the CDR3 is TGCGCCAGCAGCCAGCATAGACAGTCCCCAGAGACCCAGTACTTC.

The chain recombines TRBV29-1 with TRBJ1-1; TRBD1 is a possible D gene (5 bases). The length of the CDR3 is 12 residues. Germline V lookup: CDR1 SQVTM, CDR2 ANQGSEA. V dropped 6 bases and J dropped 6 bases, with 14 bases sitting between them. The CDR3 bases are TGCAGCGTATGGCAGGGATCGGCTGAAGCTTTCTTT. Its translation is CSVWQGSAEAFF.

There are a few counts of this clone. The chain links TRBV5-1 to TRBJ2-7; 9 bases line up with TRBD1. V shed 0 bases, J shed 2 bases, and the junction held 3 bases outside the gene matches. CDR3 size: 15 residues. Per the germline V gene, CDR1 is SGHRS and CDR2 is YFSETQ. The CDR3 DNA sequence: TGCGCCAGCAGCTTGGGGGACAGGGAAGCCTACGAGCAGTACTTC. Amino acid sequence: CASSLGDREAYEQYF.

The V gene is TRBV6-1, the J gene TRBJ1-4; no definite D call. Germline V gives CDR1 MNHNS, CDR2 SASEGT. V shed 6 bases and J shed 8 bases, with 19 bases lying between them. CDR3 length equals 15 residues. The CDR3 reads CASRGSAEDREKLFF. The CDR3 DNA follows: TGTGCCAGCAGAGGGAGCGCAGAGGACCGCGAAAAACTGTTTTTT.

This clone was observed a single time. The rearrangement joins TRBV7-9 to TRBJ2-3; possibly TRBD1 for D (5 bases). V shed 3 bases and J shed 8 bases, with 18 bases lying between them. The germline V gene has CDR1 SEHNR and CDR2 FQNEAQ (reference sequence). This CDR3 has 15 amino acids. The CDR3: CASSFGKTGISTQYF. The CDR3 DNA reads as TGTGCCAGCAGCTTTGGTAAAACAGGCATTAGTACGCAGTATTTT.

This sequence joins TRBV10-3 and TRBJ2-7; possibly TRBD2 for D (5 bases). The CDR3 covers 13 residues. V gave up 3 bases and J gave up 2 bases, with 8 bases separating them. Per the germline V gene, CDR1 is ENHRY and CDR2 is SYGVKD. The CDR3 DNA reads TGTGCCATCAGTGATCGGGAAACCTACGAGCAGTACTTC. This codes for CAISDRETYEQYF.

As DNA, the CDR3 is TGCGCCAGCAGTGAGTACCCCGACATGCATTCACCCCTCCACTTT. It specifies CASSEYPDMHSPLHF. The rearrangement links TRBV10-2 to TRBJ1-6; D remains unclear. Germline V CDR1 and CDR2: WSHSY, SAAADI. This CDR3 is built from 15 residues. V shed 1 base and J shed 8 bases, with 12 bases lying between them.

This sequence joins TRBV5-1 and TRBJ2-3, with 7 bases identical to TRBD1. V gave up 4 bases and J gave up 4 bases; unmatched junction bases: 9. The CDR3 is 15 amino acids. Germline V lookup: CDR1 SGHRS, CDR2 YFSETQ. As DNA, the CDR3 is TGCGCCAGCAGCCCCAAGACAGGGTTCCCAGATACGCAGTATTTT. Its translation: CASSPKTGFPDTQYF.

This chain joins TRBV6-1 and TRBJ1-1; 9 nucleotides match TRBD1. V dropped 5 bases and J dropped 3; count of bases not matched to a gene: 7. From germline, CDR1 is MNHNS and CDR2 SASEGT. The CDR3 spans 15 residues. CDR3 amino acids: CASSTRDRADTEAFF. The CDR3 DNA is TGTGCCAGCAGTACCCGGGACAGGGCGGACACTGAAGCTTTCTTT.

The genes are TRBV6-1 and TRBJ1-5; D is ambiguous. The CDR3 covers 13 residues. Germline CDR1 and CDR2: MNHNS and SASEGT. V was pared by 7 bases and J by 2 bases, with 9 bases between. Here the CDR3 DNA reads TGTGCCAGCATTTACAGTGGCAATCAGCCCCAGCATTTT. Translated: CASIYSGNQPQHF.

The J gene is TRBJ1-5, the V gene TRBV21-1; the table's D call TRBD1 went unverified against the DNA. TRBV21-1 is a listed pseudogene. This CDR3 region has 14 residues. The CDR3 sequence is CATPGQGVYQPQHF. CDR3 sequence (DNA): TGTGCCACTCCGGGACAGGGAGTTTATCAGCCCCAGCATTTT.

The V and J genes are TRBV7-2 and TRBJ2-1, with a tentative D call TRBD2 (6 bases). With 5 bases removed from V and 0 bases from J, the gap between germline ends came to 11 bases. This CDR3 is built from 15 residues. Germline CDR1 reads SGHTA; CDR2 reads FQGNSA. The CDR3 protein is CASSPGGVSYNEQFF. The CDR3 nucleotides read TGTGCCAGCAGCCCCGGAGGGGTCTCCTACAATGAGCAGTTCTTC.

The chain links TRBV5-5 to TRBJ2-5, with TRBD1 matching over 7 bases. Germline V gives CDR1 SGHKS, CDR2 YYEKEE (reference sequence). This CDR3 is built from 14 residues. Germline trimming cut 3 bases from V and 4 bases from J; bases unmatched to any gene: 6. The DNA for the CDR3 is TGTGCCAGCAGCTCCGGGACAGTCGGAGAGACCCAGTACTTC. It encodes CASSSGTVGETQYF.

The chain employs TRBV7-2 and TRBJ2-5, with D tentatively TRBD1 (5 bases). Trimming pared 5 bases from V and 5 bases from J, leaving 18 bases between. CDR3 length: 15 amino acids. CDR1 is SGHTA, CDR2 FQGNSA, per germline. The CDR3 spells CASSPRGRVEETQYF. The CDR3 nucleotides read TGTGCCAGCAGCCCTAGGGGCAGGGTTGAGGAGACCCAGTACTTC.

The chain recombines TRBV5-1 with TRBJ2-5; D uncertain. Matching the DNA end better, TRBJ2-7 makes the J call doubtful. Per germline, CDR1 SGHRS and CDR2 YFSETQ. The length of the CDR3 is 15 residues. This CDR3 reads CASSLAVTGIYEQYF. The CDR3 DNA reads as TGCGCCAGCAGCTTGGCGGTGACGGGTATCTACGAGCAGTACTTC.

The chain has TRBV18 and TRBJ1-6; D unclear. V was shortened by 0 bases and J by 5 bases, with 17 bases between the two germline ends. This CDR3 has 18 residues. Germline values: CDR1 KGHSH, CDR2 LQKENI. CDR3 coding DNA: TGTGCCAGCTCACCACCCGGGTCTCTTGGCGGGAATAATTCACCCCTCCACTTT. Its translation: CASSPPGSLGGNNSPLHF.

The V call is TRBV5-1, the J call TRBJ1-4; D is unresolved. Trimming shortened V by 0 bases and J by 7 bases, and 13 bases separated the two germline ends. CDR3 length: 15 residues. The germline gives CDR1 SGHRS, CDR2 YFSETQ. The CDR3 is CASSLASGLGEKLFF. DNA for the CDR3: TGCGCCAGCAGCTTGGCATCTGGACTGGGTGAAAAACTGTTTTTT.

The rearrangement uses TRBV5-6 and TRBJ2-1; 9 positions match TRBD1. CDR3 length: 15 amino acids. The germline V gene encodes CDR1 SGHDT and CDR2 YYEEEE. V dropped 1 base and J dropped 5; count of bases not matched to a gene: 4. The CDR3 here is CASSLTGTGNNEQFF. The CDR3 DNA sequence: TGTGCCAGCAGCTTGACCGGGACAGGGAACAATGAGCAGTTCTTC.

This clone was recorded a few times. This chain connects TRBV19 to TRBJ2-7; 8 bases match TRBD1. The length of the CDR3 is 14 residues. V lost 3 bases to trimming and J lost 0 bases; unmatched junction nucleotides: 1. CDR1 LNHDA and CDR2 SQIVND come from the germline V gene (reference sequence). DNA of the CDR3: TGTGCCAGTAGTATGGACAGGGCCTCCTACGAGCAGTACTTC. This encodes CASSMDRASYEQYF.

This chain connects TRBV18 to TRBJ1-3, with D unresolved. Germline V gene sequence: CDR1 KGHSH, CDR2 LQKENI. The CDR3 is 16 amino acids. Deletions cut 3 bases from V and 0 bases from J, with 12 bases between. As DNA, the CDR3 is TGTGCCAGCTCACCTAGGCGAGGAGACTCTGGAAACACCATATATTTT. It codes for CASSPRRGDSGNTIYF.

This rearrangement joins TRBV30 to TRBJ1-5; D is ambiguous. Germline loops: CDR1 GTSNPN, CDR2 SVGIG (reference sequence). The CDR3 spans 13 residues. V was cut by 0 bases and J by 4 bases, with 7 bases left in between. In DNA, the CDR3 is TGTGCCTGGAGTGTACGGAGTAATCAGCCCCAGCATTTT. This encodes CAWSVRSNQPQHF.

The chain employs TRBV11-2 and TRBJ2-5, with 7 bases identical to TRBD1. The J call may be incorrect, as the DNA end agrees better with TRBJ2-7. The CDR3 is 18 amino acids. The germline gives CDR1 SGHAT, CDR2 FQNNGV. CDR3 DNA: TGTGCCAGCAGCTTAGACTGGGCGGTCGGGACAGCGTCCTACGAGCAGTACTTC. Amino acids: CASSLDWAVGTASYEQYF.

The table lists this clone with a few counts. V and J are TRBV27 and TRBJ1-4, with 7 nucleotides matching TRBD1. This CDR3 contains 17 residues. V lost 4 bases, J lost 7 bases, and 15 bases stayed unmatched. Germline V gene lookup returns CDR1 MNHEY and CDR2 SMNVEV (reference sequence). The CDR3 region has the DNA TGTGCCAGCAGTTCGATCGGACAGGTACGGCTAGGTGAAAAACTGTTTTTT. This codes for CASSSIGQVRLGEKLFF.

CDR3 loop: CASSFAGSGEQYF. CDR3 coding DNA: TGTGCCAGCAGTTTTGCCGGTTCGGGGGAGCAGTACTTC. The rearrangement links TRBV6-1 to TRBJ2-7; D perhaps matches TRBD2 (5 bases). V was cut by 5 bases and J by 7 bases, with 15 bases left in between. Germline V gene sequence: CDR1 MNHNS, CDR2 SASEGT. This CDR3 comprises 13 residues.

The chain employs TRBV7-2 and TRBJ2-1; D remains unclear. The CDR3 has 15 amino acids. Germline lookup yields CDR1 SGHTA and CDR2 FQGNSA. Trimming took off 3 bases at V and 2 bases at J, with 11 bases between the two ends. The CDR3 here is CASSLGRRAYNEQFF. CDR3 nucleotide sequence: TGTGCCAGCAGCTTGGGCCGCCGTGCCTACAATGAGCAGTTCTTC.

V usage is TRBV5-5 and J usage is TRBJ1-3, with 8 bases lining up with TRBD1. Unmatched junction bases numbered 7, after V lost 4 bases and J lost 4 bases. Germline CDR1 SGHKS, CDR2 YYEKEE (reference sequence). This CDR3 is built from 15 residues. Here the CDR3 reads CASSTLTGAGNTIYF. The CDR3 DNA reads as TGTGCCAGCAGCACACTGACAGGGGCCGGAAACACCATATATTTT.

In DNA form, the CDR3 reads TGCGCCAGCAGCATCCCTGACAGGGTAAGCCAGCCCCAGCATTTT. The encoded protein is CASSIPDRVSQPQHF. The chain carries TRBV5-1 and TRBJ1-5; 7 bases map to TRBD1. After removal of 4 bases from V and 7 bases from J, the junction contained 11 bases not matched to a gene. The germline V gene encodes CDR1 SGHRS and CDR2 YFSETQ. The CDR3 is made up of 15 amino acids.

The chain combines TRBV4-1 with TRBJ2-3; 15 bases match TRBD2. The CDR3 loop spans 17 amino acids. The V segment lost 5 bases and the J segment 4 bases; nucleotides outside the gene matches: 7. CDR1 is MGHRA, CDR2 YSYEKL, per germline. The CDR3: CASSTRTSGGAPDTQYF. In nucleotides, the CDR3 is TGCGCCAGCAGCACTCGGACTAGCGGGGGGGCACCAGATACGCAGTATTTT.